Shown below are 9 T cell receptor beta chains from a single sample sequenced in a study of read filtering for tumor transcriptome and immune sequencing (dated by TCRdb to 2020 to 2021). Instrument used: Illumina HiSeq 4000. Starting from 400 ng RNA, TCR libraries were constructed with the Immunoverse kit using molecular barcoded adaptors that cover the alpha/delta and beta/gamma chains. TCRdb applied fastp at Q25 and MiXCR to the public reads, then kept only in-frame beta chains. Each CDR3 protein gets just one entry, which takes the most common genes and DNA from the rows behind it. The sample contains approximately 93,000 distinct CDR3 sequences, under 25% of them found a single time. The ten largest clones capture roughly 10% of the sample. The sample comprised a population of CD138-negative cells sorted from bone marrow. The sample's cell subset or site label, decoded: bone marrow mononuclear cells depleted of CD138+ plasma/myeloma cells by negative magnetic selection. These TCRs come from a donor aged 40 or over with multiple myeloma.

This clonotype was recorded a few times. A read error may be the cause here, since a much bigger clone is one base away. The genes are TRBV4-2 and TRBJ2-3; maybe TRBD2 (7 bases). Germline V gives CDR1 LGHNA, CDR2 YNFKEQ. V gave up 0 bases and J gave up 4 bases, with 14 bases separating them. The length of the CDR3 is 16 residues. CDR3 region: CASSQDRGGPADTQYF. CDR3 sequence (DNA): TGTGCCAGCAGCCAAGATCGCGGGGGCCCCGCAGATACGCAGTATTTT.

Many counts were recorded for this clonotype. The gene calls are TRBV5-1 and TRBJ2-1; D gene unclear. V lost 0 bases and J 12 bases, leaving 10 bases between the germline ends. The CDR3 covers 12 residues. Germline V gene lookup returns CDR1 SGHRS and CDR2 YFSETQ. The CDR3 loop is CASSLDLDVQFF. The CDR3 bases are TGCGCCAGCAGCTTGGATCTAGATGTGCAGTTCTTC.

This clonotype was seen repeatedly, ten times or more. The CDR3 region is CASSLVPPTPSGANVLTF. The CDR3 DNA is TGCGCCAGCAGCTTGGTCCCCCCGACTCCTTCTGGGGCCAACGTCCTGACTTTC. V and J are TRBV5-1 and TRBJ2-6; D call uncertain. CDR1 and CDR2 (germline): SGHRS, YFSETQ. The CDR3 has 18 amino acids. Trimming took 0 bases from V and 1 from J, leaving 14 bases between them.

This clonotype appeared a few times. The CDR3 nucleotides read TGTGCCAGCAGCTTACACAGGATCCCCTCTGGGGCCAACGTCCTGACTTTC. It encodes CASSLHRIPSGANVLTF. The chain recombines TRBV11-2 with TRBJ2-6, with a possible D match to TRBD1 (5 bases). This CDR3 has 17 residues. V gave up 2 bases and J gave up 0 bases, with 11 bases separating them. Germline V gene lookup returns CDR1 SGHAT and CDR2 FQNNGV. The entire variable domain, with the rest obtained from reference TRBV11-2 and TRBJ2-6, is as follows: EAGVAQSPRYKIIEKRQSVAFWCNPISGHATLYWYQQILGQGPKLLIQFQNNGVVDDSQLPKDRFSAERLKGVDSTLKIQPAKLEDSAVYLCASSLHRIPSGANVLTFGAGSRLTVL.

This clonotype was picked up many times. The chain uses TRBV7-9 and TRBJ2-3; 9 bases match TRBD1. The length of the CDR3 is 16 residues. The germline CDR1 and CDR2 sequences are SEHNR and FQNEAQ (reference sequence). Losses at the gene ends were 3 bases for V and 3 bases for J; bases not matched to a gene: 7. DNA of the CDR3: TGTGCCAGCAGCTTCCAGGGACAGGGTGTAACAGATACGCAGTATTTT. It is translated as CASSFQGQGVTDTQYF.

In this sample, this clonotype turned up once. The chain has TRBV20-1 and TRBJ2-1, with unresolved D. The CDR3 totals 12 residues. Germline V lookup: CDR1 DFQATT, CDR2 SNEGSKA (reference sequence). Trimming left V 2 bases short and J 13 bases short, with 15 bases between. In nucleotides, the CDR3 is TGCAGTGCTAGAATGCACTATCGTGATCAGTTCTTC. Amino acid sequence: CSARMHYRDQFF.

In this sample, this clonotype turned up many times. The chain is built from TRBV9 and TRBJ2-2, with TRBD2 as a possible D gene (5 bases). The CDR3 totals 16 residues. Trimming left V 1 base short and J 0 bases short, with 10 bases between. Germline CDR1 reads SGDLS; CDR2 reads YYNGEE. In nucleotides, the CDR3 is TGTGCCAGCAGCGTACGGGGAGACGCGAACACCGGGGAGCTGTTTTTT. Protein sequence: CASSVRGDANTGELFF.

This clonotype was counted many times. This sequence joins TRBV2 and TRBJ1-2, with D perhaps matching TRBD1 (6 bases). Trimming took 6 bases from V and 1 from J, leaving 9 bases between them. The V gene's germline CDR1 is SNHLY and CDR2 FYNNEI. This CDR3 has 13 amino acids. The CDR3 protein is CASRADSNYGYTF. The CDR3 coding sequence is TGTGCCAGCAGAGCGGACAGTAACTATGGCTACACCTTC.

This clonotype was seen more than once but under ten times. This chain connects TRBV9 to TRBJ1-2; D is undetermined. This CDR3 contains 15 residues. Trimming took off 0 bases at V and 4 bases at J, with 13 bases between the two ends. The germline gives CDR1 SGDLS, CDR2 YYNGEE. The DNA for the CDR3 is TGTGCCAGCAGCGTAGTAGAGCTCCCCGGCTATGGCTACACCTTC. As protein: CASSVVELPGYGYTF.